This T cell receptor beta chain was identified during a study of blood T cells in healthy people across ages. In this sample, this clonotype turned up many times. Trimming removed 4 bases from V and 6 bases from J, with 9 bases in between. The CDR3 extends over 13 amino acids. CDR1 is MGHDK and CDR2 is SYGVNS in the germline V gene. Alongside a J-beta primer mix, a sample-barcoded 5' primer served in a second PCR lasting about 7 to 12 cycles. TCRdb reanalysed the 5' RACE reads using MiXCR and keeps one entry per CDR3 protein. Of hundreds of thousands of distinct CDR3 sequences listed, around 26% were seen once; the top ten hold about 18%.

V and J are TRBV25-1 and TRBJ1-4, with D possibly being TRBD1 (5 bases). The sample was blood. The source of this sequence is a woman aged 80 or over in good health. The CDR3 sequence is CASSGGSDEKLFF. The CDR3 nucleotides are TGTGCCAGCAGTGGGGGGTCGGATGAAAAACTGTTTTTT.